The T cell receptor (beta chain) described here comes from a study of T-cell memory formation after mild COVID-19. Notes on the study in general: Clones contracting across day 15 to 85 had a balanced CD4/CD8 profile; later expanding clones leaned CD4+. The study found contracting CD4+ clones mainly in CM and EM and contracting CD8+ clones in EMRA.

A word on this clonotype: Its cognate antigen is unknown.

Trimming took 1 base from V and 2 from J, leaving 8 bases between them. The CDR3 is 15 amino acids. From germline, CDR1 is MGHRA and CDR2 YSYEKL. Via MiXCR, TCRdb re-called the 5' RACE reads, giving one row per CDR3 protein. The repertoire has fewer than 650,000 distinct CDR3 sequences, roughly 17% of them found once; the top ten carry less than 10%. The rearrangement uses TRBV4-1 and TRBJ2-2, with TRBD1 as a possible D gene (5 bases). The source is an adult woman who had mild COVID-19 (a few samples of this study predate the infection). Cell type and time point are not known. The material sequenced was PBMCs or a T cell subset sorted from them (not recorded which). CDR3 region: CASSQGQPNTGELFF. The CDR3 nucleotides are TGCGCCAGCAGCCAAGGACAGCCCAACACCGGGGAGCTGTTTTTT.